Following are 8 T cell receptor beta chains from one sample sequenced in a study of T cell clonality in common variable immunodeficiency (dated by TCRdb to about 2015). The library relied on the immunoSEQ multiplex PCR assay. TCRdb mirrors the immuneACCESS table, restricted to in-frame sequences. Some clones are absent from its copies; in checked studies, under half trace to an unresolved V gene, and the reason for the others is unknown. The table puts tens of thousands of clones in this sample, none counted just once. 2.1% of the sample lies in the top ten. The sequenced sample consisted of peripheral blood mononuclear cells. All receptors derive from a person aged 18 to 75 in good health.

This clone was picked up many times. The read ends 3 residues early relative to the CDR3; the germline J gene fills the gap. The sample has other DNA sequences that encode this CDR3 too. The rearrangement links TRBV5-1 to TRBJ1-2; no clear D gene. The CDR3 runs to 15 residues. V was clipped by 0 bases and J by 4 bases, with 13 bases between them. Germline V CDR1 and CDR2: SGHRS, YFSETQ. The CDR3 is CASSLGAEAGYGYTF. The part of the CDR3 DNA that was read is TGCGCCAGCAGCTTGGGCGCCGAGGCGGGCTATGGC.

This clone turned up a few times. The CDR3 end lies 3 residues beyond the end of the read and is filled in from the germline J gene. This chain joins TRBV5-1 and TRBJ1-1, with TRBD1 matching over 8 bases. The germline gives CDR1 SGHRS, CDR2 YFSETQ. CDR3 length equals 17 residues. The CDR3 protein is CASSLGGLDRAGETAFF. The part of the CDR3 DNA that was read is TGCGCCAGCAGCTTGGGGGGGTTGGACAGGGCCGGAGAGACA.

This clone appeared many times. The CDR3 end is not reached by the read, which stops 3 residues before it; the germline J gene fills it in. This CDR3 is also generated by other DNA sequences in the sample. The J gene is TRBJ2-5, the V gene TRBV30; TRBD1 matches 7 bases. V trimming: 0 bases; J trimming: 4 bases; junction bases outside the gene matches: 8. The CDR3 spans 15 residues. CDR1 GTSNPN and CDR2 SVGIG come from the germline V gene (reference sequence). This CDR3 reads CAWSVLKGAVETQYF. The covered CDR3 bases are TGTGCCTGGAGTGTGCTAAAGGGGGCTGTAGAGACC.

This clone has a count of ten or more. Other DNA sequences in the same sample also yield this CDR3. CDR3 residues: CSATDRDMNTEAFF. The CDR3 DNA, read in part, is TGCAGTGCTACAGACAGGGACATGAACACTGAA. V usage is TRBV20-1 and J usage is TRBJ1-1; 7 nucleotides match TRBD1. The read terminates 3 residues ahead of where the CDR3 ends, so the germline J gene completes it. With 4 bases clipped from V and 0 bases from J, the junction kept 5 bases outside the gene matches. Germline CDR1 is DFQATT and CDR2 is SNEGSKA (reference sequence). This CDR3 is 14 amino acids long.

This clone was seen ten or more times. Coverage ceases 3 residues before the CDR3 finishes, and the germline J gene fills in the end. The rearrangement uses TRBV5-4 and TRBJ1-4, with 8 bases fitting TRBD1. V was pared by 3 bases and J by 4 bases, with 2 bases of the junction left unmatched. Germline lookup yields CDR1 SGHNT and CDR2 YYREEE (reference sequence). This CDR3 comprises 14 residues. The CDR3 sequence is CASSSGQVNEKLFF. The CDR3 DNA, read in part, is TGTGCCAGCAGCTCGGGACAGGTTAATGAAAAA.

Turning to this clone: The read halts 3 residues ahead of the CDR3 end, with the missing end drawn from the germline J gene. The rearrangement links TRBV7-6 to TRBJ2-1; 14 nucleotides line up with TRBD2. Per the germline V gene, CDR1 is SGHVS and CDR2 is FNYEAQ. This CDR3 has 17 residues. The V and J ends lost 4 bases and 8 bases, in that order; junction bases with no gene match: 10. The CDR3 region is CASSSGLAGGLVHEQFF. The sequenced CDR3 bases are TGTGCCAGCAGCTCCGGACTAGCGGGGGGCCTGGTTCATGAG.

Worth noting for this clone: The missing CDR3 end, 3 residues past where the read stops, is filled in from the germline J gene. The J gene is TRBJ1-2, the V gene TRBV30; D not certain. CDR3 length equals 13 residues. Germline lookup yields CDR1 GTSNPN and CDR2 SVGIG (reference sequence). CDR3 sequence reads: CAWSVLAGNDYTF. CDR3 bases read: TGTGCCTGGAGTGTACTAGCGGGGAATGAC.

This clone was counted ten times or more. The DNA ends 3 residues before the CDR3 does, and the rest of the CDR3 is filled in from the germline J gene. The chain uses TRBV18 and TRBJ2-7, with TRBD2 matching 10 bases. The trim removed 3 bases at V and 6 bases at J, leaving 5 bases unmatched. CDR1 KGHSH and CDR2 LQKENI come from the germline V gene. This CDR3 spans 14 amino acids. The CDR3 DNA, read in part, is TGTGCCAGCTCACCGGCCAGCGGGGGGGCCGAG. This codes for CASSPASGGAE. The full-length CDR3 reads as CASSPASGGAEQYF.